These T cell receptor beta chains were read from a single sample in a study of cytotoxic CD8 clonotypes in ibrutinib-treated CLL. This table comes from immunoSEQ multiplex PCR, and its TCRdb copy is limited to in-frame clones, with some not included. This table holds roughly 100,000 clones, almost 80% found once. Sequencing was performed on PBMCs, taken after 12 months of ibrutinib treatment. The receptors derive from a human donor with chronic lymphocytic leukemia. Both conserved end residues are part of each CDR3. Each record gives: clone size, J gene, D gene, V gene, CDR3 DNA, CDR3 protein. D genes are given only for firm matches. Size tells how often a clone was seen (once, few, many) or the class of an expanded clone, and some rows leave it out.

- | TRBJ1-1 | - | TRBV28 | TGTGCCAGCTGCCTTTGGGTAGCTTTCTTT | CASCLWVAFF
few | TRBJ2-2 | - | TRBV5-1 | TGCGCCAGCAGATCTAACACCGGGGAGCTGTTTTTT | CASRSNTGELFF
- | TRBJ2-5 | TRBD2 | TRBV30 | TGTGCCTGGAGTGTAGCGGGGGGGATGGAGACCCAGTACTTC | CAWSVAGGMETQYF
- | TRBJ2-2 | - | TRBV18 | TGTGCCAGCTCACCACCGGGTTCCGCGAACACCGGGGAGCTGTTTTTT | CASSPPGSANTGELFF
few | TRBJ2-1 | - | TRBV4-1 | TGCGCCAGCAGCCAGGACTATTACAATGAGCAGTTCTTC | CASSQDYYNEQFF
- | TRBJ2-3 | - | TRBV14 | TGTGCCAGCAGCCTCGGGACACGGAGGACAGATACGCAGTATTTT | CASSLGTRRTDTQYF
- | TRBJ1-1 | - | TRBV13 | TGTGCCAGCAGCTTAGGCCTAAGGGGTATTGACACTGAAGCTTTCTTT | CASSLGLRGIDTEAFF
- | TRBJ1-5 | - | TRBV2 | TGTGCCAGCAGGGGAGAAGGCAATCAGCCCCAGCATTTT | CASRGEGNQPQHF
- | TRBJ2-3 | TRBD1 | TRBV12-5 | TGTGCTAGTGGTTTGGGACAGGGGGGTGATACGCAGTATTTT | CASGLGQGGDTQYF
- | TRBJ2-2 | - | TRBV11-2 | TGTGCCAGCAGCTTACACTCGAACACCGGGGAGCTGTTTTTT | CASSLHSNTGELFF
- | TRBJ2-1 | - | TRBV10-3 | TGTGCCATCAGTGTGAAAGGGACTGAGCAGTTCTTC | CAISVKGTEQFF
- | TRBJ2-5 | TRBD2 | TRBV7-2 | TGTGCCAGCAGCAAAGGGAGGGCTAGCGGGGGGAGTTCAGAGACCCAGTACTTC | CASSKGRASGGSSETQYF
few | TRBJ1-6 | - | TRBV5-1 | TGCGCCAGCACCGACCCGGGATCACCCCTCCACTTT | CASTDPGSPLHF
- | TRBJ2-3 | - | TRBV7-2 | TGTGCCAGCAGCTTAGCGGTCGCAGATACGCAGTATTTT | CASSLAVADTQYF
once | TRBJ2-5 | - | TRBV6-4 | TGTGCCAGCAGTGACTCGGGGGGAGCGGAGACCCAGTACTTC | CASSDSGGAETQYF
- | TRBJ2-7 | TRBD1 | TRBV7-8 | TGTGCCAGCAGCTTAGAAGGTTTAGGGGGCAGCTCCTACGAGCAGTACTTC | CASSLEGLGGSSYEQYF
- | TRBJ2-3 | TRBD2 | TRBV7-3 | TGTGCCAGCAGCTTAAAGGCTAGCGGAGCTAGCACAGATACGCAGTATTTT | CASSLKASGASTDTQYF
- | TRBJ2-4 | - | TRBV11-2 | TGTGCCAGCAGCTTTCAGGGGCTAATGAAAAACATTCAGTACTTC | CASSFQGLMKNIQYF
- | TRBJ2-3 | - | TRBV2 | TGTGCCAGCAGTGAAGGGGCAGGGCGGACAGATACGCAGTATTTT | CASSEGAGRTDTQYF
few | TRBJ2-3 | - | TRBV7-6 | TGTGCCAGCAGCTTAGTTGACCCCCCAGATACGCAGTATTTT | CASSLVDPPDTQYF
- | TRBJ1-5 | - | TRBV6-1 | TGTGCCAGCAAAAATCCGTCTAGCAATCAGCCCCAGCATTTT | CASKNPSSNQPQHF
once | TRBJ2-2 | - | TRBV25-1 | TGTGCCAGCAGTAGGGCCAGGGCCAAGAACACCGGGGAGCTGTTTTTT | CASSRARAKNTGELFF
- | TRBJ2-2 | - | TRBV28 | TGTGCCAGCAGTCTCGGGAACCGGGGGACCGGGGAGCTGTTTTTT | CASSLGNRGTGELFF
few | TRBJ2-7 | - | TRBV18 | TGTGCCAGCTCACCGAACCCGACTGGCTACGAGCAGTACTTC | CASSPNPTGYEQYF
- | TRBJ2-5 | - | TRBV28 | TGTGCCAGCAGCTCCTCTTCCTGGGGGGCCCAGTACTTC | CASSSSSWGAQYF
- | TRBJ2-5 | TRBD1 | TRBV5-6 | TGTGCCAGCAGCCCCCGACAGGGGAGCAGGCAGACCCAGTACTTC | CASSPRQGSRQTQYF
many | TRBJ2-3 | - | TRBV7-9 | TGTGCCAGCAGCTTCACAGATACGCAGTATTTT | CASSFTDTQYF
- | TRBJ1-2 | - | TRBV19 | TGTGCCAGTAGACTGCCGGGGAACTATGGCTACACCTTC | CASRLPGNYGYTF
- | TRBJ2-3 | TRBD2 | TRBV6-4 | TGTGCCAGCAGTGACTCGAGCGGGGGCACAGATACGCAGTATTTT | CASSDSSGGTDTQYF
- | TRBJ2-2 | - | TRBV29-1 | TGCAGCGTTACAGGGACCCCCCCGAACACCGGGGAGCTGTTTTTT | CSVTGTPPNTGELFF
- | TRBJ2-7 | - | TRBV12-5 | TGTGCTAGTGGTTTGGTGTCCGAGCAGTACTTC | CASGLVSEQYF
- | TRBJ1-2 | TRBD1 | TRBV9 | TGTGCCAGCAGCGTAGTAGGGGGCGCCGGCTATGGCTACACCTTC | CASSVVGGAGYGYTF
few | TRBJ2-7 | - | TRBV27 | TGTGCCAGCCGAGAGCTATCGGGATACGAGCAGTACTTC | CASRELSGYEQYF
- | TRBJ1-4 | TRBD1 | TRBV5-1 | TGCGCCAGCAGCTGGGGACAGGGCTTAACTAATGAAAAACTGTTTTTT | CASSWGQGLTNEKLFF
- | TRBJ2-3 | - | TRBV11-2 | TGTGCCAGCACCGTTGGGGGGCTAAGCACAGATACGCAGTATTTT | CASTVGGLSTDTQYF
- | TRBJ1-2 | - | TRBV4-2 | TGTGCCAGCAGCGGCTCATCACAGGGTGATGGCTACACCTTC | CASSGSSQGDGYTF
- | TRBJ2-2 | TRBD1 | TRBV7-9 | TGTGCCAGCAACAAAGCGGGACAGGGGTTTACCGGGGAGCTGTTTTTT | CASNKAGQGFTGELFF
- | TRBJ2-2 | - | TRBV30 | TGTGCCTGGAGTGCAGACTCCAGGGTGTCCGGGGAGCTGTTTTTT | CAWSADSRVSGELFF
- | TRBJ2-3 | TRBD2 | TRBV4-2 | TGTGCCAGCAGCCAAGTGACTAGCGGGGGAGATACGCAGTATTTT | CASSQVTSGGDTQYF
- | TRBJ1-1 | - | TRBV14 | TGTGCCAGCAGCCAAGATCAGGGGAGAAAAGCTTTCTTT | CASSQDQGRKAFF
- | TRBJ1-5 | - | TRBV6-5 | TGTGCCAGCAGTTCCCTCGATTCGAATCAGCCCCAGCATTTT | CASSSLDSNQPQHF
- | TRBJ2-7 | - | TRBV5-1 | TGCGCCAGCAGCCGACTGGACAGACCATACGAGCAGTACTTC | CASSRLDRPYEQYF
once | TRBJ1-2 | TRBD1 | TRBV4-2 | TGTGCCAGCAGCATCGGACAGGGGGCACAAGCTAACTATGGCTACACCTTC | CASSIGQGAQANYGYTF
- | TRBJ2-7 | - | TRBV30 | TGTGCCTGGAGTGTACCGGGGGGCGGCTACGAGCAGTACTTC | CAWSVPGGGYEQYF
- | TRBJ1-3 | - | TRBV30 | TGTGCCTGGAGTCGAACCCCACAGAAGCCTGGAAACACCATATATTTT | CAWSRTPQKPGNTIYF
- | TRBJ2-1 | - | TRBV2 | TGTGCCAGCACCTTTCTCGCATCCTACAATGAGCAGTTCTTC | CASTFLASYNEQFF
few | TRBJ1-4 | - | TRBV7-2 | TGTGCCAGCAGCCGAGGGACTTATGAAAAACTGTTTTTT | CASSRGTYEKLFF
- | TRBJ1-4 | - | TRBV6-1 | TGTGCCAGCAGCGCGGGACACCGGAATGAAAAACTGTTTTTT | CASSAGHRNEKLFF
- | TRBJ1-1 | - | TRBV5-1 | TGCGCCAGCAGCCTGAAGGGGGGCGTGGCTGAAGCTTTCTTT | CASSLKGGVAEAFF
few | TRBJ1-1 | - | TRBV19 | TGTGCCAGTAGTATTCTCGGGGGTCTGAACACTGAAGCTTTCTTT | CASSILGGLNTEAFF
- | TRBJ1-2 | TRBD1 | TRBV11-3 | TGTGCCAGCAGCCGACACGGGCCGACAGGGGGTGGCTACACCTTC | CASSRHGPTGGGYTF
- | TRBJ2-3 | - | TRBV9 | TGTGCCAGCAGCGTGCAGAGAACAGATACGCAGTATTTT | CASSVQRTDTQYF
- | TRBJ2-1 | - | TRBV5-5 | TGTGCCAGCAGCTTGGGGCTGGTGATCGTTTCCTACAATGAGCAGTTCTTC | CASSLGLVIVSYNEQFF
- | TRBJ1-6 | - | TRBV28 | TGTGCCAGCAGTTCGTTCTCAGGCAGAGCCTATAATTCACCCCTCCACTTT | CASSSFSGRAYNSPLHF
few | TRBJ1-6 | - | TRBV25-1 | TGTGCCAGCAGTCAGAGACGAAGGCCGTGGTCACCCCTCCACTTT | CASSQRRRPWSPLHF
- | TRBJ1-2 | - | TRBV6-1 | TGTGCCAGCAGTGAAGGGGGAGGGGGAAACTATGGCTACACCTTC | CASSEGGGGNYGYTF
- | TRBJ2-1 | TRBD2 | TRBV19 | TGTGCCAGCCAAATAGCGGGGGCTTCCTACAATGAGCAGTTCTTC | CASQIAGASYNEQFF
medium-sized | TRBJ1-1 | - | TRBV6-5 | TGTGCCAGCAGGTACTTGACAGGGAACACTGAAGCTTTCTTT | CASRYLTGNTEAFF
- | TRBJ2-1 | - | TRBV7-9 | TGTGCCAGCCCCGCAGGGGATGGCTACAATGAGCAGTTCTTC | CASPAGDGYNEQFF
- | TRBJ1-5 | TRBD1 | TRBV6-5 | TGTGCCAGCAGTAGGGGGCAATTAAATCAGCCCCAGCATTTT | CASSRGQLNQPQHF